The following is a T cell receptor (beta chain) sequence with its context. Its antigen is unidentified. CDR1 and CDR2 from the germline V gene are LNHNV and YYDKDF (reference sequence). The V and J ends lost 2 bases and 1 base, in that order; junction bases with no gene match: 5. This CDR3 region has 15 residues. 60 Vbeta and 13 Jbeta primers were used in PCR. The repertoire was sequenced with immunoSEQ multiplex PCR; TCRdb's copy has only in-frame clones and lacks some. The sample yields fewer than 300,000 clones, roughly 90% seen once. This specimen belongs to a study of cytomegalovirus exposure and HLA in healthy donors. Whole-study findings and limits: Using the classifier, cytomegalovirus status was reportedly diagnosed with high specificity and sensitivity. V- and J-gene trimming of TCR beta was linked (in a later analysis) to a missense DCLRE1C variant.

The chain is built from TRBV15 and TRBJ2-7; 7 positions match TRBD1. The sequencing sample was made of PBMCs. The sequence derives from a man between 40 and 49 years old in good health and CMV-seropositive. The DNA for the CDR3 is TGTGCCACCAGCAGAAAGGGGGCAAGATCCTACGAGCAGTACTTC. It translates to CATSRKGARSYEQYF.